The 6 T cell receptor beta chains listed next were all sequenced from one sample in a study of T cell clonality in common variable immunodeficiency. Assay: immunoSEQ multiplex PCR; the TCRdb copy retains only in-frame clones and omits some. Observed are roughly 42,000 clones, no singletons, with the top ten taking roughly 6%. These receptors have no known antigen. Study results and caveats: Reportedly, TCR beta sequences from common variable immunodeficiency showed fewer deletions and N-nucleotide insertions.

The sequencing input was peripheral blood mononuclear cells. Receptor source: a human donor with common variable immunodeficiency.

This clone was seen a few times. Coverage ceases 3 residues before the CDR3 finishes, and the germline J gene fills in the end. The V call is TRBV5-6, the J call TRBJ2-7, with no clear D. The CDR3 totals 11 residues. V was clipped by 4 bases and J by 6 bases, with 8 bases between them. CDR1 and CDR2 from the germline V gene are SGHDT and YYEEEE. CDR3 region: CASSQTSEQYF. The covered CDR3 bases are TGTGCCAGCAGCCAAACAAGCGAG.

This clone was seen many times. Sequencing ends 3 residues short of the CDR3 end; the germline J gene provides the rest. The rearrangement uses TRBV10-1 and TRBJ2-7, with 8 bases matching TRBD2. The CDR3 is made up of 13 amino acids. J lost 3 bases, V lost 4 bases, and 2 bases had no gene match. The germline CDR1 and CDR2 sequences are WNHNN and SYGVQD (reference sequence). The CDR3: CASSAGGGYEQYF. The sequenced part of the CDR3 DNA is TGCGCCAGCAGTGCCGGGGGGGGCTACGAG.

Remarks on this clone: The CDR3 extends 3 residues past the end of the read, so its final part is completed from the germline J gene. This chain links TRBV16 with TRBJ1-4; D is undetermined. CDR3 length equals 11 residues. Germline assignment: CDR1 KGHSY and CDR2 FQNENV. The CDR3 bases that were read are TGTGCCAGCAGCCGTGGCGGGAAA. Translated, it gives CASSRGGK. The full CDR3 sequence reads CASSRGGKLFF.

With respect to this clone: The observed sequence ends 3 residues before the CDR3 terminus, with the missing tail filled in from the germline J gene. The genes are TRBV19 and TRBJ2-3, with D possibly being TRBD2 (5 bases). Trimming removed 4 bases from V and 1 base from J, with 12 bases in between. The CDR3 extends over 15 amino acids. Germline V lookup: CDR1 LNHDA, CDR2 SQIVND (reference sequence). The CDR3: CASSSGLTGTDTQYF. The covered CDR3 bases are TGTGCCAGTAGTAGCGGACTCACGGGCACAGATACG.

As concerns this clone: The read falls 3 residues short of the CDR3 end, and the missing part is taken from the germline J gene. The chain uses TRBV19 and TRBJ2-3; D perhaps matches TRBD2 (6 bases). The germline gives CDR1 LNHDA, CDR2 SQIVND (reference sequence). Trimming removed 4 bases at V and 6 bases at J, with 17 bases between. This CDR3 spans 15 amino acids. Partial CDR3 DNA: TGTGCCAGTAGTAGCTGGGACTCTGGATCGGATACG. It translates to CASSSWDSGSDT. The whole CDR3 is CASSSWDSGSDTQYF. Based on the CDR3 plus reference TRBV19 and TRBJ2-3, the full variable domain is DGGITQSPKYLFRKEGQNVTLSCEQNLNHDAMYWYRQDPGQGLRLIYYSQIVNDFQKGDIAEGYSVSREKKESFPLTVTSAQKNPTAFYLCASSSWDSGSDTQYFGPGTRLTVL.

At least ten counts were recorded for this clone. The read stops 3 residues short of the end of the CDR3; the missing end is completed from the germline J gene. The J gene is TRBJ2-7, the V gene TRBV28; 7 bases agree with TRBD1. CDR1 MDHEN and CDR2 SYDVKM come from the germline V gene. V shed 5 bases, J shed 0 bases, and the junction held 4 bases outside the gene matches. The length of the CDR3 is 14 residues. The CDR3 reads CASSPPGGSYEQYF. The sequenced part of the CDR3 DNA is TGTGCCAGCAGTCCCCCAGGGGGCTCCTACGAG.